This entry lists 12 T cell receptor beta chains sequenced from one sample in a study of T cells in Graves' hyperthyroidism and ophthalmopathy. Amplified regions were TCR beta CDR3 sequences from RNA transcripts. The TCR CDR3 first-round RT-PCR relied on the HTBI primer set. TCRdb fed the multiplex PCR reads into MiXCR, producing one record per CDR3 protein. Of 500,000 to 600,000 distinct CDR3 sequences listed, 16% are singletons. Sequenced: blood. These receptors were collected from a woman between 18 and 29 years old with Graves' hyperthyroidism.

This clonotype was counted only a few times. V usage is TRBV12-3 or TRBV12-4 and J usage is TRBJ2-5; D might be TRBD1 or TRBD2, each matching 5 bases. The CDR3 runs to 14 residues. With 3 bases removed from V and 1 base from J, the gap between germline ends came to 9 bases. The CDR3 loop is CASSLGDRQETQYF. The CDR3 DNA follows: TGTGCCAGCAGTTTGGGGGACCGCCAAGAGACCCAGTACTTC.

This clonotype came up many times. The chain has TRBV7-2 and TRBJ2-7; TRBD2 matches 7 bases. Looked up from germline, CDR1 is SGHTA and CDR2 is FQGNSA. V shed 2 bases, J shed 5 bases, and the junction held 3 bases outside the gene matches. This CDR3 is 13 amino acids long. The DNA of the CDR3 is TGTGCCAGCAGCTTAAGACTAGCCAACGAGCAGTACTTC. Translated, it gives CASSLRLANEQYF.

This clonotype was found a few times. The chain is built from TRBV5-1 and TRBJ2-6; weak D call: TRBD2 (6 bases). Germline V gene lookup returns CDR1 SGHRS and CDR2 YFSETQ. The V end was cut by 0 bases, the J end by 0 bases, with 13 bases between. The CDR3 extends over 18 amino acids. The CDR3 loop is CASSLVSGASSGANVLTF. The DNA of the CDR3 is TGCGCCAGCAGCTTGGTTAGCGGCGCAAGCTCTGGGGCCAACGTCCTGACTTTC.

This clonotype came up once. A junction boundary mismatches the germline segment, possibly from a read error. This sequence joins TRBV27 and TRBJ2-3; D is undetermined. Germline V CDR1 and CDR2: MNHEY, SMNVEV (reference sequence). This CDR3 is 16 amino acids long. The CDR3 loop is CASSAESAISTDAQYF. Written as DNA, the CDR3 is TGTGCCAGCAGTGCGGAGTCCGCTATTAGCACAGATGCGCAGTATTTT.

The chain carries TRBV20-1 and TRBJ1-3; D ambiguous. The germline CDR1 and CDR2 sequences are DFQATT and SNEGSKA (reference sequence). Trimming shortened V by 0 bases and J by 0 bases, and 9 bases separated the two germline ends. The CDR3 is 15 amino acids. The CDR3 bases are TGCAGTGCTAGAGATGGGGTCCTCTCTGGAAACACCATATATTTT. Its protein is CSARDGVLSGNTIYF.

This clonotype was observed many times. CDR3 nucleotides: TGTGCCAGCAGCTTGGGAGCGGGTACAGATACGCAGTATTTT. Translated: CASSLGAGTDTQYF. This chain links TRBV7-2 with TRBJ2-3; D might be TRBD2 (6 bases). Germline V gives CDR1 SGHTA, CDR2 FQGNSA. Between the trimmed V and J ends, which lost 3 bases and 3 bases, there was a span of 10 bases. This CDR3 contains 14 residues.

Many counts were recorded for this clonotype. The chain combines TRBV3-1 with TRBJ2-7, with a possible D match to TRBD1 (5 bases). Germline CDR1 is LGHDT and CDR2 is YNNKEL (reference sequence). V lost 4 bases, J lost 0 bases, and 16 bases lay in between. The CDR3 spans 16 residues. Here the CDR3 reads CASSRLEGASSYEQYF. The CDR3 region has the DNA TGTGCCAGCAGCCGTTTGGAAGGGGCGAGCTCCTACGAGCAGTACTTC.

This clonotype has at least ten counts. This chain links TRBV2 with TRBJ2-5, with D tentatively TRBD1 or TRBD2 (5 bases each). The germline CDR1 and CDR2 sequences are SNHLY and FYNNEI. The CDR3 has 11 amino acids. The V and J ends lost 7 bases and 5 bases respectively, with 8 bases between them. This chain's CDR3 is CASIGTETQYF. The CDR3 nucleotides are TGTGCCAGCATTGGGACGGAGACCCAGTACTTC.

This clonotype was seen at least ten times. The chain uses TRBV12-3 or TRBV12-4 and TRBJ1-5; D gene ambiguous. V was shortened by 6 bases and J by 3 bases, with 12 bases between the two germline ends. The length of the CDR3 is 14 residues. As DNA, the CDR3 is TGTGCCAGCAGCCCCCCAGTTACCAATCAGCCCCAGCATTTT. The encoded protein is CASSPPVTNQPQHF.

This clonotype was found many times. The chain employs TRBV3-1 and TRBJ1-1; D is ambiguous. The CDR3 runs to 17 residues. Trimming left V 1 base short and J 7 bases short, with 22 bases between. Per the germline V gene, CDR1 is LGHDT and CDR2 is YNNKEL (reference sequence). DNA for the CDR3: TGTGCCAGCAGCCAAGTTGCCGGGGTGAGGGATTATAATGAAGCTTTCTTT. Translation: CASSQVAGVRDYNEAFF.

The chain joins TRBV6-6 to TRBJ1-2; TRBD1 might be the D (6 bases). V was clipped by 5 bases and J by 9 bases, with 10 bases between them. CDR1 is MNHNY, CDR2 SVGAGI, per germline (reference sequence). The CDR3 covers 11 residues. CDR3 residues: CASSRDTCYTF. In DNA form, the CDR3 reads TGTGCCAGCAGTCGGGACACCTGCTACACCTTC.

As DNA, the CDR3 is TGTGCCAGCAGTGAGGGGGGGAAAAACCCCTACGAGCAGTACTTC. Protein product: CASSEGGKNPYEQYF. V and J are TRBV25-1 and TRBJ2-7, with 7 bases that match TRBD2. The germline V gene encodes CDR1 MGHDK and CDR2 SYGVNS. V was clipped by 3 bases and J by 2 bases; unmatched bases: 7. This CDR3 has 15 residues.